Listed below are T cell receptor beta chains from one sample, sequenced in a study of blood T cell repertoires in COVID-19. Sequencing used immunoSEQ multiplex PCR; TCRdb keeps in-frame clones, though not all of them. The sample has 250,000 or so clones, approximately 86% seen once. The material sequenced was peripheral blood. These receptors all come from a man older than 75 with acute or convalescent COVID-19. CDR3s include the opening cysteine and the closing phenylalanine or tryptophan. D genes are given only for firm matches. Some rows have no size entry. The others give once, few or many, or a class for an expanded clone.

d_gene	v_gene	abundance	j_gene	CDR3nt	CDR3aa
TRBD2	TRBV11-2	-	TRBJ2-1	TGTGCCAGCAGCTCCCGACTAGCGGGGTTGGATGAGCAGTTCTTC	CASSSRLAGLDEQFF
TRBD2	TRBV9	-	TRBJ2-1	TGTGCCAGCAGCGTCGGACTAGCGGGAGGCCCAAATGAGCAGTTCTTC	CASSVGLAGGPNEQFF
TRBD2	TRBV19	-	TRBJ2-1	TGTGCCAGTAGTATTGGTAGCGGGAGTTACGATGAGCAGTTCTTC	CASSIGSGSYDEQFF
-	TRBV27	-	TRBJ2-3	TGTGCCAGCAGTTTCGTCGGGATGAGGGACACAGATACGCAGTATTTT	CASSFVGMRDTDTQYF
TRBD1	TRBV6-5	-	TRBJ1-1	TGTGCCAGCAGTCACCCGACAGGGCTGAACACTGAAGCTTTCTTT	CASSHPTGLNTEAFF
-	TRBV24-1	-	TRBJ2-3	TGTGCCACCAGTGATTCCGGACAGAGCCCTAGGGCAGATACGCAGTATTTT	CATSDSGQSPRADTQYF
-	TRBV2	once	TRBJ1-5	TGTGCCAGCAGTCAGGACGGACGAGGGAATCAGCCCCAGCATTTT	CASSQDGRGNQPQHF
TRBD2	TRBV28	-	TRBJ2-3	TGTGCCAGCAGAACTAGCGGGGAGATGGGTACGCAGTATTTT	CASRTSGEMGTQYF
-	TRBV5-1	-	TRBJ1-3	TGCGCCAGCAGCTTAGGACTGATCTCTGGAAACACCATATATTTT	CASSLGLISGNTIYF
TRBD1	TRBV24-1	few	TRBJ2-1	TGTGCCACCGGTCAGGGGGACAATGAGCAGTTCTTC	CATGQGDNEQFF
-	TRBV11-2	-	TRBJ1-2	TGTGCCAGCAGCTTAGTAGGCAGGGGCCACTATGGCTACACCTTC	CASSLVGRGHYGYTF
-	TRBV25-1	-	TRBJ1-1	TGTGCCAGCAGAGGAGGGCCCCAGACTGAAGCTTTCTTT	CASRGGPQTEAFF
-	TRBV5-1	-	TRBJ1-2	TGCGCCAGCAGCTTGCAGGGCGCGGGGGGCTACACCTTC	CASSLQGAGGYTF
TRBD2	TRBV5-1	-	TRBJ2-7	TGCGCCAGCAGCTTGGCGGGACTAGCGGGGAGCCACGAGCAGTACTTC	CASSLAGLAGSHEQYF
-	TRBV7-6	-	TRBJ2-1	TGTGCCAGCAGCTTCTTTGCGAGCGAGGCTTACAATGAGCAGTTCTTC	CASSFFASEAYNEQFF
TRBD2	TRBV7-2	-	TRBJ2-7	TGTGCCAGCAGCTTAGAAAGCGGGGGGGACTACGAGCAGTACTTC	CASSLESGGDYEQYF
-	TRBV5-1	-	TRBJ1-1	TGCGCCAGCAGCCCCTCGACATCCACTGAAGCTTTCTTT	CASSPSTSTEAFF
TRBD1	TRBV5-1	-	TRBJ2-5	TGCGCCAGCAGCTTGCTTCCGGGACAGGGGGAAGAGACCCAGTACTTC	CASSLLPGQGEETQYF
TRBD1	TRBV5-1	-	TRBJ2-2	TGCGCCAGCGGGCAGGGGGCTTTCACCGGGGAGCTGTTTTTT	CASGQGAFTGELFF
TRBD2	TRBV2	few	TRBJ2-7	TGTGCCAGCAGATCTAGCGGGAGCTCCTACGAGCAGTACTTC	CASRSSGSSYEQYF
TRBD1	TRBV28	-	TRBJ1-6	TGTGCCAGCACCTGGACAGGGAACTATAATTCACCCCTCCACTTT	CASTWTGNYNSPLHF
-	TRBV27	-	TRBJ2-1	TGTGCCAGCAGACAGGGGGGGCCGAGCTCCTACAATGAGCAGTTCTTC	CASRQGGPSSYNEQFF
-	TRBV4-2	once	TRBJ2-1	TGTGCCAGCAGCCCAAGGGCAGGGAATGAGCAGTTCTTC	CASSPRAGNEQFF
-	TRBV7-2	few	TRBJ1-1	TGTGCCAGCAGCACACAGGGACGGTCGAACACTGAAGCTTTCTTT	CASSTQGRSNTEAFF
TRBD1	TRBV7-2	-	TRBJ2-2	TGTGCCAGCAGCTTAGACAGGGGTTTTGTCGCCGGGGAGCTGTTTTTT	CASSLDRGFVAGELFF
TRBD2	TRBV27	once	TRBJ2-4	TGTGCCAGCAGTTCAACCCGGACTAGCGGGAGGGAAGGCATTCAGTACTTC	CASSSTRTSGREGIQYF
-	TRBV4-3	-	TRBJ2-2	TGCGCCAGCAGCCAAGATAGGCGGGGGCCCACGAACACCGGGGAGCTGTTTTTT	CASSQDRRGPTNTGELFF
-	TRBV6-2/TRBV6-3	once	TRBJ2-3	TGTGCCAGCAGTCGACAACGGACATCGAAAGATACGCAGTATTTT	CASSRQRTSKDTQYF
-	TRBV6-5	-	TRBJ2-7	TGTGCCAGCAGTCCGCCGACTGATAGCTCCTACGAGCAGTACTTC	CASSPPTDSSYEQYF
TRBD1	TRBV18	once	TRBJ1-2	TGTGCCAGCACTCGGACAGGGACTGAAGGCTACACCTTC	CASTRTGTEGYTF
-	TRBV3-1/TRBV3-2	few	TRBJ2-1	TGTGCCAGCAGCCAAGATGTAGCCCGATCCAATGAGCAGTTCTTC	CASSQDVARSNEQFF
-	TRBV15	-	TRBJ1-5	TGTGCCACCAGCACGATGACAAATCAGCCCCAGCATTTT	CATSTMTNQPQHF